The rows below give T cell receptor beta chains drawn from one sample of a study of T cell repertoires in cytomegalovirus infection. TCRdb reanalysed the reads using MiXCR and keeps one entry per CDR3 protein. The table lists about 310,000 distinct CDR3 sequences, roughly 17% of them singletons. Sequencing was performed on PBMCs. The source is a human donor in good health (CMV status not recorded). Some clones in this sample may be carry-over from other donors' samples. Each CDR3 is given with its conserved first and last residue. A D gene is named only where the DNA matches it firmly. Expanded clones are given a class, and other clones once, few, many or no size at all.

J gene | D gene | V gene | clone size | CDR3 protein | CDR3 DNA
TRBJ2-1 | TRBD1 | TRBV10-1 | - | CASKGDRGTYNEQFF | TGCGCCAGCAAGGGGGACAGGGGTACCTACAATGAGCAGTTCTTC
TRBJ1-5 | TRBD1 | TRBV7-9 | few | CASSAYTGGNQPQHF | TGTGCCAGCAGCGCGTACACAGGGGGCAATCAGCCCCAGCATTTT
TRBJ2-7 | - | TRBV5-5 | - | CASSLSRDSYEQYF | TGTGCCAGCAGCTTGAGTAGAGACTCCTACGAGCAGTACTTC
TRBJ1-6 | - | TRBV7-2 | many | CASSSQTDRNSPLHF | TGTGCCAGCAGCTCCCAGACAGACCGTAATTCACCCCTCCACTTT
TRBJ2-1 | - | TRBV6-5 | many | CASSYTLARAQFF | TGTGCCAGCAGTTACACTCTAGCGAGGGCTCAGTTCTTC
TRBJ2-5 | TRBD1 | TRBV28 | - | CASIPAGTGGVETQYF | TGTGCCAGCATCCCTGCTGGGACAGGGGGCGTAGAGACCCAGTACTTC
TRBJ1-3 | - | TRBV11-2 | - | CASSFFLGSGNTIYF | TGTGCCAGCAGCTTTTTCCTTGGCTCTGGAAACACCATATATTTT
TRBJ1-5 | TRBD1 | TRBV20-1 | - | CSAGDRVPHF | TGCAGTGCTGGAGACAGGGTCCCACATTTT
TRBJ2-2 | TRBD2 | TRBV10-3 | many | CAISGGTSGGTYTGELFF | TGTGCCATCAGTGGGGGGACTAGCGGGGGAACCTACACCGGGGAGCTGTTTTTT
TRBJ1-1 | - | TRBV6-6 | many | CASSSQTVNTEAFF | TGTGCCAGCAGTTCCCAGACTGTGAACACTGAAGCTTTCTTT
TRBJ2-1 | - | TRBV6-1 | many | CASSEFRDSYNEQFF | TGTGCCAGCAGTGAGTTCCGGGACTCTTACAATGAGCAGTTCTTC
TRBJ2-2 | - | TRBV12-3/TRBV12-4 | - | CASTQINTGELFF | TGTGCCAGCACCCAGATCAACACCGGGGAGCTGTTTTTT
TRBJ2-3 | - | TRBV4-3 | - | CASSRGGTDTQYF | TGCGCCAGCAGCCGGGGGGGCACAGATACGCAGTATTTT
TRBJ1-4 | - | TRBV7-9 | few | CASSLALEINEKLFF | TGTGCCAGCAGCTTAGCGCTAGAGATTAATGAAAAACTGTTTTTT
TRBJ2-3 | TRBD2 | TRBV7-2 | many | CASSLRARTSLHTQYF | TGTGCCAGCAGCTTAAGGGCTAGGACTAGCTTACATACGCAGTATTTT
TRBJ1-5 | - | TRBV6-4 | few | CASGGGLEDNQPQHF | TGTGCCAGCGGGGGGGGCTTGGAGGACAATCAGCCCCAGCATTTT
TRBJ1-5 | - | TRBV6-1 | many | CASSPGGGARSNQPQHF | TGTGCCAGCAGCCCCGGGGGGGGGGCGAGGAGCAATCAGCCCCAGCATTTT
TRBJ2-1 | TRBD2 | TRBV5-4 | few | CASSSGGGFSYNEQFF | TGTGCCAGCAGCTCGGGAGGCGGATTCTCCTACAATGAGCAGTTCTTC
TRBJ1-2 | - | TRBV6-2/TRBV6-3 | many | CASSYWGDGPYGYTF | TGTGCCAGCAGTTACTGGGGTGACGGACCCTATGGCTACACCTTC
TRBJ2-1 | - | TRBV9 | - | CASSVNRARGGEQFF | TGTGCCAGCAGCGTCAACAGGGCACGCGGAGGTGAGCAGTTCTTC
TRBJ2-1 | - | TRBV20-1 | - | CSASPLRSYNEQFF | TGCAGTGCTAGTCCGCTTCGATCCTACAATGAGCAGTTCTTC
TRBJ2-2 | - | TRBV4-1 | - | CASSSTTGTGELFF | TGCGCCAGCAGCTCAACGACAGGCACCGGGGAGCTGTTTTTT
TRBJ2-3 | TRBD1 | TRBV4-2 | many | CASSQDADRGDTQYF | TGTGCCAGCAGCCAAGATGCCGACAGGGGAGATACGCAGTATTTT
TRBJ1-6 | - | TRBV20-1 | - | CSAKGSLDSPLHF | TGCAGTGCCAAGGGGAGCCTCGATTCACCCCTCCACTTT
TRBJ2-7 | TRBD1 | TRBV28 | many | CASRGGTGGYEQYF | TGTGCCAGCAGGGGAGGGACAGGGGGCTACGAGCAGTACTTC
TRBJ2-7 | - | TRBV12-3/TRBV12-4 | - | CASSDTGAVAYEQYF | TGTGCCAGCAGTGATACCGGGGCCGTGGCCTACGAGCAGTACTTC
TRBJ1-1 | - | TRBV7-6 | few | CASRQSGRARTEAFF | TGTGCCAGCAGACAGAGCGGCCGGGCAAGAACTGAAGCTTTCTTT
TRBJ1-5 | TRBD1 | TRBV7-2 | many | CASSSDREYQPQHF | TGTGCCAGCAGTTCGGACAGGGAGTATCAGCCCCAGCATTTT
TRBJ2-6 | TRBD1 | TRBV11-2 | many | CASSPGQGAASGANVLTF | TGTGCCAGCAGCCCCGGACAGGGGGCCGCCTCTGGGGCCAACGTCCTGACTTTC
TRBJ2-1 | - | TRBV19 | - | CASSTTGPRLNEQFF | TGTGCCAGTAGTACTACCGGGCCCAGGCTAAATGAGCAGTTCTTC